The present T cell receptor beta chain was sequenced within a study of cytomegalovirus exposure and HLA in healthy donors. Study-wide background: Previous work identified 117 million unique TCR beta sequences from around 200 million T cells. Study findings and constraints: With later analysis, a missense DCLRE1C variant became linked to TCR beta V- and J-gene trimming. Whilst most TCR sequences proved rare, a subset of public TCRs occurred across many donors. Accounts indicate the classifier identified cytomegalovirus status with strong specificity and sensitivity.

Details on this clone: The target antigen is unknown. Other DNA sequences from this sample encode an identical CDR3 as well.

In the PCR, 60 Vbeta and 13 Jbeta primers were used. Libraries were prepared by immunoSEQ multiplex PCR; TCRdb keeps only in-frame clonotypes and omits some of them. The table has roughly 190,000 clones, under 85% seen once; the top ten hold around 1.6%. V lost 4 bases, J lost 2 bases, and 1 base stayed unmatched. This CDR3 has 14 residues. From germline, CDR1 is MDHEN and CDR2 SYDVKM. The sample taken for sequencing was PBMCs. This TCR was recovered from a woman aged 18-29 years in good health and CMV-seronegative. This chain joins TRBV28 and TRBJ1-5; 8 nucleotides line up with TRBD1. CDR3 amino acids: CASSSGQGNQPQHF. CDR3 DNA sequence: TGTGCCAGCAGTTCGGGACAGGGCAATCAGCCCCAGCATTTT.